This record looks at one TCR beta chain sequence and its context. Its antigen is unknown. Base qualities are missing; no much larger clone stands one base away. The V end loses 1 base and the J end loses 2 bases, and a stretch of 12 bases separates them. The CDR3, cysteine through phenylalanine, is 15 amino acids long. Only the CDR3 region is kept as DNA, spanning 45 bases read in frame from base 1. The germline V gene specifies LGHNA as CDR1 and YSLEER as CDR2. These data originate in a study of cytomegalovirus exposure and HLA in healthy donors (dated by TCRdb to about 2017). In terms of the full investigation: An earlier analysis of approximately 590 of the donors reported 250 to 300 Gb of sequence data and 117 million unique TCR beta sequences from around 200 million T cells. Roughly 320 gigabases of sequencing data and roughly 81 million unique TCR sequences made up an early release that covered under 750 HLA-typed donors. The genetic ancestry cluster associated with self-reported Caucasian donors included roughly four fifths of the 398 genotyped donors. The study aimed to test whether cataloging public T cell receptors could reveal signatures of past pathogen exposure. The study profiled the T cell repertoires of approximately 700 subjects by immunosequencing and related them to cytomegalovirus serostatus. A separate validation cohort of approximately 130 different subjects was used in addition to the roughly 670-subject first cohort. To predict cytomegalovirus infection status, the study brought together high-throughput TCR immunosequencing, statistical association of individual TCRs with disease status, and machine learning. To study patterns of TCR occurrence, a later analysis re-analyzed previously published TCR beta repertoires from several hundred donors and added high-resolution HLA genotyping. In the later analysis, no new phenotypic data were used to find candidate immune exposures; instead, reliance was placed on TCR beta sequences and their occurrence across donors. An earlier analysis of 587 of the donors used high-throughput TCR beta sequencing to judge whether each TCR beta V gene segment behaved as functional or pseudogenic. Donor age, sex, ethnicity and CMV serostatus were compiled alongside the repertoire data. In a later genetic analysis, genome-wide SNP genotypes for about three fifths of the 666 donors were used, and that subset was treated as a discovery cohort. Every repertoire in the discovery cohort had been generated on one and the same sequencing platform. Both class I and class II loci were covered by HLA typing, at four-digit resolution. Typing coverage differed by locus: A, B, C, DRB1 and DQB1 were typed in about 620-640 donors, DQA1 in 500 to 550, DPA1 in some 610, and DPB1 in around 440. Roughly 5 DR-DQ haplotypes were handled as single units for association and clustering, since linkage in the cohort was strong. On average, around 240,000 unique TCR beta nucleotide sequences were sequenced per donor among a few hundred genotyped donors of the cohort, with roughly 18% of those sequences being non-productive. What the authors observed across the whole study: It was suggested by the authors that the approach could potentially be generalized to other disease states and immunological phenotypes. Because HLA typing was unavailable for some donors at each locus, only the typed subset was used in association tests. At a false discovery rate of 0.05, a later analysis linked 16,951 TCR beta sequences to specific HLA alleles. The classifier was reported to diagnose cytomegalovirus status with high specificity and sensitivity in both the original cohort and the validation cohort. In a later analysis, TCR association rates were found to vary across HLA loci, with the most associated TCRs seen for DRB1 alleles and the fewest for HLA-C alleles. Most TCR sequences were observed very rarely across donors, whereas some public TCRs were present in many individuals. Assigning TCR associations to individual alleles was difficult when HLA alleles, especially DR and DQ, strongly co-occurred. In an earlier analysis of 587 of the donors, most TCR beta V segments appeared in productive rearrangements about 90% or about 30% of the time, broadly matching IMGT annotations. A cluster of highly shared sequence variants was judged likely to represent a technical artifact of the sequencing pipeline. A further reported finding was that TCR beta sequences accurately predicted the HLA-A and HLA-B alleles for most subjects in the first cohort. The presence/absence analyses assumed that sequencing depth was roughly uniform across donors, and that assumption may not be true. The study gave a list of around 170 TCR beta chains associated with cytomegalovirus. About 17 rarely observed V segments, including chromosome 9 orphons, were excluded from the earlier analysis of some 590 of the donors because counts were too low. In this cohort, only TCR beta chains were sequenced, and detectable features were limited by the absence of alpha or paired-chain data. Correlated functional status among segregating V segments might be attributable to linkage disequilibrium, but an unknown experimental factor could not be ruled out. In a later analysis, HLA-associated TCR beta chains showed more clonal expansion and lower generation probabilities than non-associated chains that were equally common. In vitro tests confirmed that a few of the cytomegalovirus-associated TCR beta chains recognize cytomegalovirus antigens. Some IMGT-functional V segments, including TRBV6-2 and TRBV6-3, could not be told apart with the 87-base-pair reads, so those segments were excluded. A later analysis found that most CMV-associated TCR beta chains appeared HLA-restricted, with HLA associations seemingly driven largely by CMV exposure. Several of the top co-occurrence clusters appeared to be linked to parvovirus B19, influenza, CMV and Epstein-Barr virus, according to a later analysis. Immune exposure information for the cohort was limited to CMV serostatus. In a later genetic analysis, fewer N-insertions in productive TCRs were reported among donors in an Asian-associated ancestry cluster than the roughly 710-donor mean. In a later genetic analysis, a missense DCLRE1C variant was associated with V-gene and J-gene trimming of TCR beta chains, and the association was replicated in an independent cohort.

Library preparation was by the immunoSEQ multiplex PCR assay. A mixture of 60 forward primers for TCR Vbeta segments and 13 reverse primers for TCR Jbeta segments was used in the multiplex PCR. The CDR3 region of rearranged TCR beta genes was amplified from genomic DNA with a multiplex PCR assay. The amplified TCR beta libraries were sequenced on the Illumina HiSeq System as 87-base-pair reads. For the original study's pipeline: Across the roughly 600 repertoires, a later analysis counted approximately 83 million unique TCR beta chains, approximately 10 million of which were shared by at least two donors. Raw reads were error-corrected and collapsed into unique sequences with a nearest-neighbor algorithm that merged closely related sequences to remove PCR and sequencing errors. Alignment of CDR3 sequences to IMGT reference sequences was used to assign V, D and J gene segments. For a sequence to be retained, at least a six-nucleotide match to both a V gene segment and a J gene segment was required. A rearrangement was called productive if the CDR3 had no stop codons and remained in frame with V and J, and every other rearrangement was called non-productive. CDR3 was defined according to IMGT convention as the region running from the second conserved V-encoded cysteine to the conserved J-encoded phenylalanine. The earlier analysis of 587 of the donors excluded sequences that lacked an unambiguous match to a single V gene segment. In an earlier analysis of several hundred of the donors, V segments were called functional above 56.7% productive rearrangements and were called segregating when the between-donor standard deviation exceeded 5%. A statistical classification framework was developed to diagnose cytomegalovirus status using the catalog of TCR beta chain sequences. In a later analysis, TCR nucleotide sequences were compared against IMGT/GENE-DB human TR gene sequences so that V and J genes could be assigned. Using the TCRdist pipeline, a later analysis assigned CDR3 sequences along with most-parsimonious VDJ recombination scenarios. In a later analysis, every TCR beta chain was defined by the combination of its CDR3 amino acid sequence and its V-gene family, and reads without a unique V-gene family were dropped. In a later analysis, approximately 590 highly shared, low-generation-probability nucleotide sequences were removed to address suspected cross-contamination and a sequencing artifact. In a later analysis, a clonal expansion index was calculated for each public chain from normalized within-repertoire ranks of inferred template counts. A later analysis computed generation probabilities with a VDJ recombination model fitted to out-of-frame rearrangements, and checked the results against IGoR. In a later analysis, TCR-TCR, TCR-HLA and TCR-CMV co-occurrence was scored with hypergeometric tests, and a repertoire-size bias correction was applied to TCR pairs. A later analysis estimated false discovery rates by permuting HLA or CMV assignments 20 times. A later analysis grouped co-occurring TCRs with DBSCAN, adding TCRdist sequence similarity when clustering within HLA-allele-positive subsets. For co-occurrence clustering, repertoires with fewer than 30,000 or more than 120,000 public chains were excluded, along with roughly 5 repertoires with anomalous nucleotide sharing. Here the immuneACCESS table is served through TCRdb, limited to in-frame sequences with V and J called. Missing clones are a known gap in these copies; in checked studies unresolved V genes cover under half, and the rest lacks a known reason. The D gene and trimming were derived from the DNA, and the V and J assignments and clone size from that table. For this sample the table gives some 150,000 clones, of which about three quarters were detected only once. The ten largest clonotypes hold approximately 0.66% of the sample.

The cohort comprised 670 or so healthy bone marrow donors. At the time of sampling, every cohort member was nominally healthy, though immune exposures that went unrecorded were likely present. The donor tested CMV seronegative and was one of the 352 seronegative cohort members. A peripheral blood sample was collected from each donor, and TCR beta sequencing was performed on peripheral blood mononuclear cells. The Qiagen DNeasy Blood Extraction Kit was used to extract genomic DNA from the blood cell samples. The sample was PBMCs. The receptor chain draws on TRBV4-3 and TRBJ2-7, and perhaps TRBD1 as D gene, on 6 matching bases. The sequence came from a male donor in good health and CMV-seronegative. The DNA is TGCGCCAGCAGCCAAGCTATGACAGGACCCTACGAGCAGTACTTC. The resulting protein is CASSQAMTGPYEQYF.